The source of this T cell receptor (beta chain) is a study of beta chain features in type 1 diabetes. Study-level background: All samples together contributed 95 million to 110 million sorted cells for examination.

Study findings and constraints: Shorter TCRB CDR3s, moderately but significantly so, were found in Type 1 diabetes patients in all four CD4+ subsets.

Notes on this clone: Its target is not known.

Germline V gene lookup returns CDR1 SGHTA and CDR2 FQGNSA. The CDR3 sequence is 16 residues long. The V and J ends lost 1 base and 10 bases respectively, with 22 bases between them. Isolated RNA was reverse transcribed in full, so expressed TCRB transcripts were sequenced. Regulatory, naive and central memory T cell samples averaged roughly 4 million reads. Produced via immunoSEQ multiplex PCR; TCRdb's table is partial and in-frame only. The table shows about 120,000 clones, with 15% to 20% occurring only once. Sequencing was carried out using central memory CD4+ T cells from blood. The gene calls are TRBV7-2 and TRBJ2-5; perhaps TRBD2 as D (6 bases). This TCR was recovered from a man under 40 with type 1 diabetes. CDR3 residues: CASSLDQSHGGVIQYF. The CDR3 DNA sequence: TGTGCCAGCAGCTTAGACCAGTCCCACGGCGGGGTGATCCAGTACTTC.